The rows below give T cell receptor beta chains drawn from one sample of a study of blood T cell repertoires in COVID-19. Profiled with immunoSEQ multiplex PCR; TCRdb holds only in-frame clones, not every one. The top ten hold about 22% of the sample, which has about 92,000 clones, about 70% seen once. The sample comprised peripheral blood. The receptors were gathered from a woman aged 55-69 years in a cohort sampled during active or convalescent COVID-19. The CDR3 runs from the conserved cysteine through the conserved F or W. The D gene is left open where the match is weak. Part of the rows lack a size; the others show once, few, many or a class for expanded clones.

v_gene	abundance	d_gene	j_gene	CDR3nt	CDR3aa
TRBV5-1	NA	NA	TRBJ2-1	TGCGCCAGCAATAGAGGGTCCGTAGGCGGCAATGAGCAGTTCTTC	CASNRGSVGGNEQFF
TRBV4-1	once	TRBD1	TRBJ1-2	TGCGCCAGCAGCCCCCGGGACAGAGCTAACTATGGCTACACCTTC	CASSPRDRANYGYTF
TRBV29-1	once	TRBD1	TRBJ2-5	TGCAGCGTAGAGACAGGGAAGACCCAGTACTTC	CSVETGKTQYF
TRBV30	few	NA	TRBJ2-5	TGTGCCTGGAGGGGGCCGCCCCAAGAGACCCAGTACTTC	CAWRGPPQETQYF
TRBV3-1/TRBV3-2	NA	TRBD2	TRBJ2-7	TGTGCCAGCAGCCAAGATCTAGCTGAGCGGGGTCCTTCTTTCGGCTCCTACGAGCAGTACTTC	CASSQDLAERGPSFGSYEQYF
TRBV2	NA	NA	TRBJ1-5	TGTGCCAGCAGTGACGACAGCTTATACAATCAGCCCCAGCATTTT	CASSDDSLYNQPQHF
TRBV5-1	NA	TRBD1	TRBJ2-1	TGCGCCAGCAGCCCCACAGGGGGCGGGAATGAGCAGTTCTTC	CASSPTGGGNEQFF
TRBV4-1	NA	TRBD1	TRBJ2-7	TGCGCCAGCAGCCAAGAAGCCGCCCGTCCGGGACAGGGTTACGAGCAGTACTTC	CASSQEAARPGQGYEQYF
TRBV28	NA	NA	TRBJ2-5	TGTGCCAGCAGCTTTACGAGACAGGTGATGCAAGAGACCCAGTACTTC	CASSFTRQVMQETQYF
TRBV7-9	NA	NA	TRBJ2-4	TGTGCCAGCAGCCAAAGGGGAGGGGGTAAAAACATTCAGTACTTC	CASSQRGGGKNIQYF
TRBV5-5	NA	NA	TRBJ2-2	TGTGCCAGCAGCTTCCTCCCAGGGGTCACGAACACCGGGGAGCTGTTTTTT	CASSFLPGVTNTGELFF
TRBV7-2	NA	TRBD1	TRBJ2-3	TGTGCCAGCAGCCAGGGGGTATTCGGCACAGATACGCAGTATTTT	CASSQGVFGTDTQYF
TRBV27	NA	NA	TRBJ1-3	TGTGCCAGCAGTCCCAGTCGGGGAGTAGACACCATATATTTT	CASSPSRGVDTIYF
TRBV5-1	NA	TRBD2	TRBJ2-5	TGCGCCAGCAGCTTGGAGGGTGCGGGGGGCGGAGAGACCCAGTACTTC	CASSLEGAGGGETQYF
TRBV2	NA	NA	TRBJ2-7	TGTGCCAGCAGTCTGGAACGGACATACGAGCAGTACTTC	CASSLERTYEQYF
TRBV5-4	NA	TRBD1	TRBJ1-2	TGTGCCAGCAGCCCACTACAGGGGGCAGATGGCTACACCTTC	CASSPLQGADGYTF
TRBV10-3	NA	TRBD2	TRBJ2-7	TGTGCCATCAGTGAGTCGTCTAGCGGGGGGTTCGAGCAGTACTTC	CAISESSSGGFEQYF
TRBV6-5	few	NA	TRBJ1-6	TGTGCCAGCAGCAGGGGTCCTAATTCACCCCTCCACTTT	CASSRGPNSPLHF
TRBV2	NA	TRBD1	TRBJ1-5	TGTGCCAGCAGGGGGACAGGGAGTCAGCCCCAGCATTTT	CASRGTGSQPQHF
TRBV28	NA	NA	TRBJ2-7	TGTGCCAGCAGTCAGACAGGAAATCCCTACGAGCAGTACTTC	CASSQTGNPYEQYF
TRBV19	once	TRBD1	TRBJ1-5	TGTGCCAGTAGTCCACCTCCGGACAGGGGTAGCAATCAGCCCCAGCATTTT	CASSPPPDRGSNQPQHF
TRBV5-8	NA	NA	TRBJ2-3	TGTGCCAGCAGCCCTCTCCAGGGCACAGATACGCAGTATTTT	CASSPLQGTDTQYF
TRBV28	once	TRBD2	TRBJ2-3	TGTGCCAGCAGTCTAGCGGGGGGTACCACAGATACGCAGTATTTT	CASSLAGGTTDTQYF
TRBV27	NA	NA	TRBJ1-1	TGTGCCAGCAGTGTTAGTCGTAAGAACACTGAAGCTTTCTTT	CASSVSRKNTEAFF
TRBV3-1/TRBV3-2	few	TRBD1	TRBJ1-1	TGTGCCAGCAGCCCAGGACAGGGTGGCACTGAAGCTTTCTTT	CASSPGQGGTEAFF
TRBV3-1/TRBV3-2	NA	TRBD1	TRBJ1-6	TGTGCCAGCAGCCCGCATGGGACAGGGGGCAGTAATTCACCCCTCCACTTT	CASSPHGTGGSNSPLHF